This T cell receptor (beta chain) was found in a study of blood T cell repertoires in COVID-19. Study-level information: PBMCs, B-cell-depleted T cells, or T cells provided the cDNA or gDNA that made up the material.

How the authors handled the data: Cell counts per sample came from amplifying reference gene primers. Profiling relied on immunoSEQ multiplex PCR, and the TCRdb table lists in-frame clones only, not all of them. The V and J calls and clone size come from that table; D and trimming were worked out from the DNA. The sample records roughly 80,000 clones, approximately 86% being singletons. Material: peripheral blood. The TCR originated in a woman older than 75 with acute or convalescent COVID-19.

The CDR3 DNA reads TGTGCCAGCAGTCTGATCCAGCGGACCGGGGAGCTGTTTTTT. Amino acid sequence: CASSLIQRTGELFF. The chain links TRBV6-5 to TRBJ2-2; D perhaps matches TRBD2 (5 bases). This CDR3 comprises 14 residues. V lost 5 bases to trimming and J lost 5 bases, with 12 bases between them. Germline V gene data show CDR1 as MNHEY and CDR2 as SVGAGI.